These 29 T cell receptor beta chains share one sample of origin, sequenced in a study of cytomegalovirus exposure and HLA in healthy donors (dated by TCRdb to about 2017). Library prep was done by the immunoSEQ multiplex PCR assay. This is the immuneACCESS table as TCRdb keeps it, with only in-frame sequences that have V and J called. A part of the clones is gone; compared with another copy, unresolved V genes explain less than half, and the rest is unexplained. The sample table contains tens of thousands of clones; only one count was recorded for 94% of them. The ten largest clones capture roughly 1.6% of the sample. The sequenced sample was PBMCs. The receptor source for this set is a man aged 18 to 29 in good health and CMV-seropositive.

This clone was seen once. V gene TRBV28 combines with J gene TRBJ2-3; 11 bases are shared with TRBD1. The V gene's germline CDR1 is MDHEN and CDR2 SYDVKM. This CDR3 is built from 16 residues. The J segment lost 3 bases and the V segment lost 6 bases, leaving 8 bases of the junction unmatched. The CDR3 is CASSPPGTGGTDTQYF. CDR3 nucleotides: TGTGCCAGCAGCCCCCCCGGGACAGGGGGGACAGATACGCAGTATTTT.

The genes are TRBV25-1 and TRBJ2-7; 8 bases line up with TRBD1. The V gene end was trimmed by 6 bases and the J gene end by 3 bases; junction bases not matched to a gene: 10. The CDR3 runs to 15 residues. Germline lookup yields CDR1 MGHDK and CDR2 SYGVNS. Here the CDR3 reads CASSLRDRSNYEQYF. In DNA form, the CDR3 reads TGTGCCAGCAGCCTCCGGGACAGGTCAAACTACGAGCAGTACTTC.

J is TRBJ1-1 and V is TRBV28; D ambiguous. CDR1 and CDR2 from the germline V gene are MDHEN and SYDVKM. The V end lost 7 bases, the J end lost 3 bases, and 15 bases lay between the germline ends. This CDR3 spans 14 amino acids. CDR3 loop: CASTLAGEYTEAFF. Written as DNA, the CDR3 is TGTGCCAGCACTCTTGCCGGGGAATACACTGAAGCTTTCTTT.

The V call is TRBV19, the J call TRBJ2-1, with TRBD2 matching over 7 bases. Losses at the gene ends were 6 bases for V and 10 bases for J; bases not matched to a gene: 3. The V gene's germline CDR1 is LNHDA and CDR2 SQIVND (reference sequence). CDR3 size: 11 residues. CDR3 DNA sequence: TGTGCCAGTAGAGCTAGCGGCGAGCAGTTCTTC. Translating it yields CASRASGEQFF.

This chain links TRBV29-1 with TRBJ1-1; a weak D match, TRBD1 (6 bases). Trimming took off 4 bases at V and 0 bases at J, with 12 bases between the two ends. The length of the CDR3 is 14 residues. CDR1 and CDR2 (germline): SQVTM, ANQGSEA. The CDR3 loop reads CSVAGAHMNTEAFF. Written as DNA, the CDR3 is TGCAGCGTTGCAGGGGCCCACATGAACACTGAAGCTTTCTTT.

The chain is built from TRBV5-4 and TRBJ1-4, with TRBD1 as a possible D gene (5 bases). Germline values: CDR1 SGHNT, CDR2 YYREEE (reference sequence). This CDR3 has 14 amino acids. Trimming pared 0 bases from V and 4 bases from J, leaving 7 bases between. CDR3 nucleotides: TGTGCCAGCAGCTTGGAGGGGTATAATGAAAAACTGTTTTTT. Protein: CASSLEGYNEKLFF.

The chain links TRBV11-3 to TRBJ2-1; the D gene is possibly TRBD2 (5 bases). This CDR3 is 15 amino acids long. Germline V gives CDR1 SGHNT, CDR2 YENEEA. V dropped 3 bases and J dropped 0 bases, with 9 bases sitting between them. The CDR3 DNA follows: TGTGCCAGCAGCTTGACTGGGAGCTCCTACAATGAGCAGTTCTTC. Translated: CASSLTGSSYNEQFF.

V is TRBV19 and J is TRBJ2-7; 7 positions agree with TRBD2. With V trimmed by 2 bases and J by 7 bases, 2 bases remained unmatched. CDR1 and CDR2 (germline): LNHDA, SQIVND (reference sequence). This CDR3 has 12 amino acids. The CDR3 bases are TGTGCCAGTAGTATATTGGGGGGGGAGCAGTACTTC. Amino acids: CASSILGGEQYF.

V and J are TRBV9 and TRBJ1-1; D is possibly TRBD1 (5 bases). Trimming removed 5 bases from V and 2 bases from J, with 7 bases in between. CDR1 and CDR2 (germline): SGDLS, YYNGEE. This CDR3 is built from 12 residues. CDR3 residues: CASSRGNTEAFF. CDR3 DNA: TGTGCCAGCAGTAGGGGTAACACTGAAGCTTTCTTT.

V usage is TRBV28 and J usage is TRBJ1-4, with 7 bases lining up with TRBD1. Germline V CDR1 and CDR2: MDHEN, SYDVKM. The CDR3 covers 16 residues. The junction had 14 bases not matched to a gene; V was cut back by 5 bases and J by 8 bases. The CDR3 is CASSLYRGIFSEKLFF. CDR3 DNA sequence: TGTGCCAGCAGTCTTTACAGGGGAATTTTTTCAGAAAAACTGTTTTTT.

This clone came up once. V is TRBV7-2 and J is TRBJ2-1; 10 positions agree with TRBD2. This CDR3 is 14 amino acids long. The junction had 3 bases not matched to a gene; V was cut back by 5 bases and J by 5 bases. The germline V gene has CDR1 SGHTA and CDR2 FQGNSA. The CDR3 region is CASSPTSGNNEQFF. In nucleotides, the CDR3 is TGTGCCAGCAGCCCCACTAGCGGGAACAATGAGCAGTTCTTC.

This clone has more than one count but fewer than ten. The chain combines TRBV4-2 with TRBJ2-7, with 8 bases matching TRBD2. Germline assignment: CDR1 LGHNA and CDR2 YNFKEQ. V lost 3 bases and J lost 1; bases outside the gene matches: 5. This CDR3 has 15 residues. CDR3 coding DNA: TGTGCCAGCAGCCACGAGCGGGAGATATCCTACGAGCAGTACTTC. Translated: CASSHEREISYEQYF.

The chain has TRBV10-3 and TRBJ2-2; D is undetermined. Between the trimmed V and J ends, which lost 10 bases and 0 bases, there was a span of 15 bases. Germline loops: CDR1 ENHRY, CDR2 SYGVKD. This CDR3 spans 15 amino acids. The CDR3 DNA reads TGTGCCACCAACAGTGGGTCGGCGAACACCGGGGAGCTGTTTTTT. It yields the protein CATNSGSANTGELFF.

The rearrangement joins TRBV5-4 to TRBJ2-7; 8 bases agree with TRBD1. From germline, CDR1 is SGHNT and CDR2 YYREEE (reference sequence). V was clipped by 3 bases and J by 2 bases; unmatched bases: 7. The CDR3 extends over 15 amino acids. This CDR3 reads CASSSRTGSAYEQYF. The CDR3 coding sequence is TGTGCCAGCAGCTCCCGGACAGGGTCCGCCTACGAGCAGTACTTC.

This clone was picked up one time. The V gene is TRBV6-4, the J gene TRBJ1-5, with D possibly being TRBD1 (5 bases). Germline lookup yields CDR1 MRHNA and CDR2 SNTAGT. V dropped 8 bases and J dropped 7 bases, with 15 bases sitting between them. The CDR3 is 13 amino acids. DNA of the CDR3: TGTGCCAGCGCGCCCCAGGGCGGCCAGCCCCAGCATTTT. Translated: CASAPQGGQPQHF.

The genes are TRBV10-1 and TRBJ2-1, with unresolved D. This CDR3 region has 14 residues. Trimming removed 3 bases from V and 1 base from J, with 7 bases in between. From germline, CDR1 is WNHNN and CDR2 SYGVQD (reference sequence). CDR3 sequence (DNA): TGCGCCAGCAGTGAATCAGTATCCTACAATGAGCAGTTCTTC. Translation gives CASSESVSYNEQFF.

CDR3 DNA sequence: TGTGCCTGGGGCGAGGGGGCGTGGGAGCAGTACTTC. It is translated as CAWGEGAWEQYF. J is TRBJ2-7 and V is TRBV30; 7 bases match TRBD1. The CDR3 covers 12 residues. With 5 bases clipped from V and 7 bases from J, the junction kept 8 bases outside the gene matches. In germline, CDR1 is GTSNPN, CDR2 SVGIG (reference sequence).

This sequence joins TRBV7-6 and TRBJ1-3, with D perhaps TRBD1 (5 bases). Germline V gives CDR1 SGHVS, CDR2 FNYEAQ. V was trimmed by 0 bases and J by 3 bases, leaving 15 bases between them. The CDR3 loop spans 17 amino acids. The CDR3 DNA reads TGTGCCAGCAGCTTAGCGAGCCGCAGGGCCGATGGAAACACCATATATTTT. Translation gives CASSLASRRADGNTIYF.

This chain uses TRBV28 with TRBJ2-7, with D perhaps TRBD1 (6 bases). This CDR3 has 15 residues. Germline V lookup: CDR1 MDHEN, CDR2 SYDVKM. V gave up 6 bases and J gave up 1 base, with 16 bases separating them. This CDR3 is CASSSTGGISYEQYF. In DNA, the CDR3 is TGTGCCAGCAGCTCCACTGGGGGCATTTCCTACGAGCAGTACTTC. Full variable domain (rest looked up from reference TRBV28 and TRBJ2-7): DVKVTQSSRYLVKRTGEKVFLECVQDMDHENMFWYRQDPGLGLRLIYFSYDVKMKEKGDIPEGYSVSREKKERFSLILESASTNQTSMYLCASSSTGGISYEQYFGPGTRLTVT.

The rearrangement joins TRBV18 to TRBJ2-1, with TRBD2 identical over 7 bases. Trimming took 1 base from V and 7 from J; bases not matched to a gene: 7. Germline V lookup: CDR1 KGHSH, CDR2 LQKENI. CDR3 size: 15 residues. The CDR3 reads CASSPRDYPSNEQFF. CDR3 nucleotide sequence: TGTGCCAGCTCACCACGGGACTACCCTTCAAATGAGCAGTTCTTC. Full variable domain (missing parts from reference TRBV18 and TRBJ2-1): NAGVMQNPRHLVRRRGQEARLRCSPMKGHSHVYWYRQLPEEGLKFMVYLQKENIIDESGMPKERFSAEFPKEGPSILRIQQVVRGDSAAYFCASSPRDYPSNEQFFGPGTRLTVL.

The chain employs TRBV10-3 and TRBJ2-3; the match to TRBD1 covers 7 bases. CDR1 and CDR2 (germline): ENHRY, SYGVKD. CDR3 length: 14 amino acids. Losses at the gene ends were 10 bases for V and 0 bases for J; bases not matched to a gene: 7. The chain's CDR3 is CASIQGPSTDTQYF. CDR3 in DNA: TGTGCCAGCATACAGGGGCCTAGCACAGATACGCAGTATTTT.

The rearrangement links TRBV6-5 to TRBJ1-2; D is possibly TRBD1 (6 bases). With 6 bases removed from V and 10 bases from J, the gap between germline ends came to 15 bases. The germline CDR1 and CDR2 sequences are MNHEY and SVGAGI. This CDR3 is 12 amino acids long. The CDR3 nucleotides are TGTGCCAGCAGCTCCTCCGGACAGCTCTACACCTTC. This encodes CASSSSGQLYTF.

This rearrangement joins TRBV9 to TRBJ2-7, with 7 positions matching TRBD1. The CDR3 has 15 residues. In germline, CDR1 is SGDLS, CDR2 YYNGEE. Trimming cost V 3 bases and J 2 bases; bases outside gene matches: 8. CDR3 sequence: CASSANRQGPYEQYF. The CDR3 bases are TGTGCCAGCAGCGCAAACAGACAGGGTCCCTACGAGCAGTACTTC.

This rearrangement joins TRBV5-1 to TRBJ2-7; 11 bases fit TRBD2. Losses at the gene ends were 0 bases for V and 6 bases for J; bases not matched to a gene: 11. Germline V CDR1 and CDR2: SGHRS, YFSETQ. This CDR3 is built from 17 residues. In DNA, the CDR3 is TGCGCCAGCAGCTTGGCCGGGTTATCGCTAGCGGGAGGCGAGCAGTACTTC. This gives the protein CASSLAGLSLAGGEQYF. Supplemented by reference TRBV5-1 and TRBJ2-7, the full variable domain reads KAGVTQTPRYLIKTRGQQVTLSCSPISGHRSVSWYQQTPGQGLQFLFEYFSETQRNKGNFPGRFSGRQFSNSRSEMNVSTLELGDSALYLCASSLAGLSLAGGEQYFGPGTRLTVT.

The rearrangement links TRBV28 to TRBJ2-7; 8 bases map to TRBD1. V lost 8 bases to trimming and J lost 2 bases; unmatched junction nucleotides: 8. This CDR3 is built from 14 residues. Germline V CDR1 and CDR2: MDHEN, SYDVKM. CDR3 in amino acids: CASAGDRPTYEQYF. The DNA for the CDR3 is TGTGCCAGCGCTGGGGACAGGCCCACCTACGAGCAGTACTTC.

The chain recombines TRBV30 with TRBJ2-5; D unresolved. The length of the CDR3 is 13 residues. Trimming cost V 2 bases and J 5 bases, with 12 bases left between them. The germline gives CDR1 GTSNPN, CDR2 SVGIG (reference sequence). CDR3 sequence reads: CAWSKSRWETQYF. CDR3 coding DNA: TGTGCCTGGAGTAAATCCCGGTGGGAGACCCAGTACTTC.

CDR3 in DNA: TGTGCCAGCGGTTCCGAAGGAACAGGCAATCAGCCCCAGCATTTT. Protein product: CASGSEGTGNQPQHF. The chain employs TRBV2 and TRBJ1-5, with no clear D. Germline lookup yields CDR1 SNHLY and CDR2 FYNNEI. This CDR3 is 15 amino acids long. The V end lost 8 bases, the J end lost 2 bases, and 16 bases lay between the germline ends.

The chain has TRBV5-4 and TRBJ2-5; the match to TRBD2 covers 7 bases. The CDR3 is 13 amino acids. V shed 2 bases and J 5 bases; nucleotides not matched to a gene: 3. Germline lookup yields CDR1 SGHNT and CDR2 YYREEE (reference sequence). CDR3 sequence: CASSFPGGETQYF. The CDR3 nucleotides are TGTGCCAGCAGCTTTCCGGGGGGTGAGACCCAGTACTTC.

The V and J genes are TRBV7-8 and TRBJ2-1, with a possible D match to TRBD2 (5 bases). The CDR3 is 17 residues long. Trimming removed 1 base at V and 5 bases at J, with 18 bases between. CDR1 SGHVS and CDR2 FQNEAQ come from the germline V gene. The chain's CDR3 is CASSLDLRRSPHNEQFF. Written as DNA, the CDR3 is TGTGCCAGCAGCTTAGATTTGCGGAGGTCCCCCCACAATGAGCAGTTCTTC.